These T cell receptor beta chains were read from a single sample in a study of T cell changes during pregnancy in multiple sclerosis. This table comes from immunoSEQ multiplex PCR, and its TCRdb copy is limited to in-frame clones, with some not included. The data show approximately 64,000 clones, about 90% seen once. Sequences were derived from peripheral blood, sampled in the second trimester of pregnancy. The receptors shown here come from a female donor in good health, enrolled as a control in a pregnancy study. Both conserved end residues are part of each CDR3. Fields, in order: J gene, D gene, V gene, CDR3 DNA, CDR3 protein. A D gene is named only where the DNA matches it firmly.

j_call: TRBJ2-5
d_call: -
v_call: TRBV6-1
cdr3_nt: TGTGCCAGCAGTATCGCCCCGGACGGGGCCCAGTACTTC
cdr3_aa: CASSIAPDGAQYF

j_call: TRBJ1-1
d_call: -
v_call: TRBV5-1
cdr3_nt: TGCGCCAGCAGCTTGGGCTGGGAGGCCACTGAAGCTTTCTTT
cdr3_aa: CASSLGWEATEAFF

j_call: TRBJ2-2
d_call: -
v_call: TRBV30
cdr3_nt: TGTGCCTCCCGGACTTATTACGGGGAGCTGTTTTTT
cdr3_aa: CASRTYYGELFF

j_call: TRBJ2-1
d_call: -
v_call: TRBV2
cdr3_nt: TGTGCCAGCAGTGAGGGAGGATGGCAGTTCTTC
cdr3_aa: CASSEGGWQFF

j_call: TRBJ1-2
d_call: -
v_call: TRBV6-5
cdr3_nt: TGTGCCAGCAGTTACTCCCGACAGTCATATGGCTACACCTTC
cdr3_aa: CASSYSRQSYGYTF

j_call: TRBJ1-2
d_call: TRBD1
v_call: TRBV27
cdr3_nt: TGTGCCAGCAGTTCCTCACAGGGGACGAGGACCTTC
cdr3_aa: CASSSSQGTRTF

j_call: TRBJ2-3
d_call: TRBD2
v_call: TRBV29-1
cdr3_nt: TGCAGCGTTGAAGCCGTAGCGGGAGATACGCAGTATTTT
cdr3_aa: CSVEAVAGDTQYF

j_call: TRBJ1-2
d_call: -
v_call: TRBV7-9
cdr3_nt: TGTGCCAGTCACCGACAGGAGAGGAGCGGGGGCTATGGCTACACCTTC
cdr3_aa: CASHRQERSGGYGYTF

j_call: TRBJ2-1
d_call: TRBD2
v_call: TRBV7-2
cdr3_nt: TGTGCCAGCAGCTTAGCGAGGGGGGGACTAGCGGGAGGACCCTCCTACAATGAGCAGTTCTTC
cdr3_aa: CASSLARGGLAGGPSYNEQFF

j_call: TRBJ1-1
d_call: -
v_call: TRBV5-1
cdr3_nt: TGCGCCAGCAGCTTGCTGGGGCCAAGGACTGAAGCTTTCTTT
cdr3_aa: CASSLLGPRTEAFF

j_call: TRBJ2-5
d_call: -
v_call: TRBV18
cdr3_nt: TGTGCCAGCTCACCCCTTATCGGTCAAGAGACCCAGTACTTC
cdr3_aa: CASSPLIGQETQYF

j_call: TRBJ2-3
d_call: -
v_call: TRBV7-7
cdr3_nt: TGTGCTAGCAGCATAGGGGGGGCAGATACGCAGTATTTT
cdr3_aa: CASSIGGADTQYF

j_call: TRBJ2-1
d_call: TRBD2
v_call: TRBV28
cdr3_nt: TGTGCCAGCAGTTTAAACCTAGCGGGAGGGGGCAATGAGCAGTTCTTC
cdr3_aa: CASSLNLAGGGNEQFF